This TCR beta chain was identified during a study of cytomegalovirus exposure and HLA in healthy donors. Study-wide findings and caveats: Later work showed greater clonal expansion in HLA-associated TCR beta chains than in equally common others. CMV serostatus stood as the only immune exposure information on hand.

60 Vbeta and 13 Jbeta primers were used in PCR. Profiling relied on immunoSEQ multiplex PCR, and the TCRdb table lists in-frame clones only, not all of them. The sample carries about 200,000 clones, 82% recorded once. This clone occurred a few times. As yet, its antigen is unknown. Looked up from germline, CDR1 is LNHDA and CDR2 is SQIVND (reference sequence). V gave up 9 bases and J gave up 1 base; unmatched junction bases: 15. The CDR3 length is 17 residues. Source material: PBMCs. The origin of this receptor is a middle-aged woman in good health and CMV-seronegative. The chain has TRBV19 and TRBJ1-1, with TRBD1 identical over 9 bases. CDR3 DNA sequence: TGTGCCAGCGTCCGATCCCCGGGACAGGGTAAGAACACTGAAGCTTTCTTT. It encodes CASVRSPGQGKNTEAFF.